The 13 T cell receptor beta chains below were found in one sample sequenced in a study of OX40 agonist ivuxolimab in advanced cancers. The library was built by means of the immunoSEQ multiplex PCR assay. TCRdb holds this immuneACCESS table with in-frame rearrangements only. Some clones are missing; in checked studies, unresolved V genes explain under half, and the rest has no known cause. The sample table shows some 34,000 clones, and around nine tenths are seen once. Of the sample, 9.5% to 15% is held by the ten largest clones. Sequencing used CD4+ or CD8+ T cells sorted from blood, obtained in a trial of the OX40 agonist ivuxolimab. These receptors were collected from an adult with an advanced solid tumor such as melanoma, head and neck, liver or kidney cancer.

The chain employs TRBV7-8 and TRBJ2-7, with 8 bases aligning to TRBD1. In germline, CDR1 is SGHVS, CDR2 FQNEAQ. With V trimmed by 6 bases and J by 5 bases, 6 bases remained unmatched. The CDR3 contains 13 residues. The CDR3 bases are TGTGCCAGCAGTGAGGGGACAGGAGACGAGCAGTACTTC. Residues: CASSEGTGDEQYF.

CDR3 protein: CASSHSGRASYEQYF. The CDR3 DNA follows: TGTGCCAGCAGCCATAGCGGGAGGGCTTCCTACGAGCAGTACTTC. The chain combines TRBV13 with TRBJ2-7; 11 bases line up with TRBD2. From germline, CDR1 is PRHDT and CDR2 FYEKMQ (reference sequence). J lost 1 base, V lost 5 bases, and 4 bases had no gene match. CDR3 length equals 15 residues. The full variable domain, rest sourced from reference TRBV13 and TRBJ2-7, is AAGVIQSPRHLIKEKRETATLKCYPIPRHDTVYWYQQGPGQDPQFLISFYEKMQSDKGSIPDRFSAQQFSDYHSELNMSSLELGDSALYFCASSHSGRASYEQYFGPGTRLTVT.

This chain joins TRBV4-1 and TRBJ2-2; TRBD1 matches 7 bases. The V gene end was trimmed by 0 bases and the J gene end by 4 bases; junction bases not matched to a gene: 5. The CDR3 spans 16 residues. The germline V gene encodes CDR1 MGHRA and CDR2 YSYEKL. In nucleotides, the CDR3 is TGCGCCAGCAGCCAAGAAACAGGGGCTCCCACCGGGGAGCTGTTTTTT. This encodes CASSQETGAPTGELFF.

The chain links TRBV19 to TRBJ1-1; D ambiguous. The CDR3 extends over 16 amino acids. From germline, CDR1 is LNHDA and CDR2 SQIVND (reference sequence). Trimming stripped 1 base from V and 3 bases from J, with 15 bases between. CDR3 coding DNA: TGTGCCAGTAGTATAGCCCGTATGGGGATGGACACTGAAGCTTTCTTT. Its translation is CASSIARMGMDTEAFF. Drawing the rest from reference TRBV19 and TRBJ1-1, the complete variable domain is DGGITQSPKYLFRKEGQNVTLSCEQNLNHDAMYWYRQDPGQGLRLIYYSQIVNDFQKGDIAEGYSVSREKKESFPLTVTSAQKNPTAFYLCASSIARMGMDTEAFFGQGTRLTVV.

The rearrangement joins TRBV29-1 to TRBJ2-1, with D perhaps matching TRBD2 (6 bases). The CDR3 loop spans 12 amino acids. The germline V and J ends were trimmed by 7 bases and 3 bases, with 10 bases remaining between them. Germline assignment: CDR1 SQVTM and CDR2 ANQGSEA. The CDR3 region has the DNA TGCAGCGGAATGCGGGACTACAATGAGCAGTTCTTC. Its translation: CSGMRDYNEQFF.

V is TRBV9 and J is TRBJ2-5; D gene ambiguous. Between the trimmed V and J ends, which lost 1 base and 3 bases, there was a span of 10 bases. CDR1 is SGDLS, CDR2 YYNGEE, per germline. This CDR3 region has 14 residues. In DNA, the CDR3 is TGTGCCAGCAGCGTAAAAAACGGAGAAGAGACCCAGTACTTC. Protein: CASSVKNGEETQYF.

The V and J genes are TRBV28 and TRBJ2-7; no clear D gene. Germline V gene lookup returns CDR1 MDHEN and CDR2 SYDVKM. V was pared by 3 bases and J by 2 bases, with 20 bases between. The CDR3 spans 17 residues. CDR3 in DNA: TGTGCCAGCAGTTTGTCGCGGCGGCTTGCCTCTCCCTACGAGCAGTACTTC. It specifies CASSLSRRLASPYEQYF.

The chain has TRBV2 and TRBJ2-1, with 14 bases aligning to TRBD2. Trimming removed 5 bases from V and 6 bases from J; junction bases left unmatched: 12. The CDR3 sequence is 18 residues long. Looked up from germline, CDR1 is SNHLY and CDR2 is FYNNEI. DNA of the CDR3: TGTGCCAGCAGTTTCCAACCCGGGACTAGCGGGAGAGGCAATGAGCAGTTCTTC. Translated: CASSFQPGTSGRGNEQFF.

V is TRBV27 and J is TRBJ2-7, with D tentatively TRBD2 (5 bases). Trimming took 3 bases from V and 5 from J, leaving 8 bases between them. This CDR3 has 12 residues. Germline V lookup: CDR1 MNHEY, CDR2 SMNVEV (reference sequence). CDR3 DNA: TGTGCCAGCAGTTTCGAGGGTGACGAGCAGTACTTC. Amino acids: CASSFEGDEQYF.

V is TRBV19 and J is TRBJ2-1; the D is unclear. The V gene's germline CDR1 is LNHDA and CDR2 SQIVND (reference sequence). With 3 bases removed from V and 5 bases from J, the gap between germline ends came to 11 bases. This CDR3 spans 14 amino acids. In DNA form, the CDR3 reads TGTGCCAGTAGTATCATGGTTTCCCACAATGAGCAGTTCTTC. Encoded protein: CASSIMVSHNEQFF.

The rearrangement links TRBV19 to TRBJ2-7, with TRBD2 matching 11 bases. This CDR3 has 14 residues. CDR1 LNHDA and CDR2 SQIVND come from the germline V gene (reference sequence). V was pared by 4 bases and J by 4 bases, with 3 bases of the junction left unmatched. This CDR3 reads CASSKLAGVYEQYF. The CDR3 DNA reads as TGTGCCAGTAGTAAACTAGCGGGAGTGTACGAGCAGTACTTC.

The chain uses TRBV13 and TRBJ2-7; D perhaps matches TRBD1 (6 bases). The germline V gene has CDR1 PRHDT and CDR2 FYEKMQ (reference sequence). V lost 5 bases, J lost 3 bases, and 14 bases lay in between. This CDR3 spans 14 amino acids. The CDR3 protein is CASSTQTGVYEQYF. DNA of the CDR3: TGTGCCAGCAGCACCCAGACAGGAGTCTACGAGCAGTACTTC.

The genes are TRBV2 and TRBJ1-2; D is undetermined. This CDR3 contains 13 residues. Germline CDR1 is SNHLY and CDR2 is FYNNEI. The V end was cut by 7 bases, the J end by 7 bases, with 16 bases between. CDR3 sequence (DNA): TGTGCCAGCAAAACCGGGCTTGGTAGTGGCTACACCTTC. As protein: CASKTGLGSGYTF.